This TCR beta chain was sequenced in a study of blood T cell repertoires in COVID-19. Study in general: Donors in the United States, Italy and Spain gave samples during acute or convalescent COVID-19.

The repertoire was sequenced with immunoSEQ multiplex PCR; TCRdb's copy has only in-frame clones and lacks some. In the table there are around 300,000 clones, under 90% of which are singletons. The CDR3 consists of 16 residues. Germline V lookup: CDR1 LNHDA, CDR2 SQIVND (reference sequence). Trimming left V 5 bases short and J 3 bases short, with 17 bases between. The sample taken for sequencing was peripheral blood. The clonotype originates from a woman between 50 and 59 years old who had recovered from COVID-19. The chain carries TRBV19 and TRBJ1-5, with a tentative D call TRBD1 (6 bases). CDR3 DNA sequence: TGTGCCAGTAGTGCCAGGGGTGACGGTGCCAATCAGCCCCAGCATTTT. Translating it yields CASSARGDGANQPQHF. Full variable domain (outside the CDR3, taken from reference TRBV19 and TRBJ1-5): DGGITQSPKYLFRKEGQNVTLSCEQNLNHDAMYWYRQDPGQGLRLIYYSQIVNDFQKGDIAEGYSVSREKKESFPLTVTSAQKNPTAFYLCASSARGDGANQPQHFGDGTRLSIL.